This is a list of T cell receptor beta chains from one sample in a study of T cell changes during pregnancy in multiple sclerosis. Sequencing was performed with immunoSEQ multiplex PCR; in TCRdb, only in-frame clones are kept and a portion is missing. Of under 90,000 clones listed, about 91% are singletons. The sequencing here drew on peripheral blood, taken in the second trimester of pregnancy. These receptors all stem from a female donor in good health, enrolled as a control in a pregnancy study. Each CDR3 is given with its conserved first and last residue. The order of the fields is J gene, V gene, clone size, D gene, CDR3 DNA, CDR3 protein. D genes are given only for firm matches. The size field is filled for only some rows; it gives once, few, many or a size class.

TRBJ2-3	TRBV5-6	-	TRBD2	TGTGCCAGCAGCAGCCTAGCGGGAGGAAGGTCAGATACGCAGTATTTT	CASSSLAGGRSDTQYF
TRBJ1-1	TRBV28	-	TRBD1	TGTGCCAGCAGTTCATACCGGGACAGGATAATATTT	CASSSYRDRIIF
TRBJ2-5	TRBV5-1	-	-	TGCGCCAGCAGCTTGCGCGGGGAAGAGACCCAGTACTTC	CASSLRGEETQYF
TRBJ1-3	TRBV19	once	-	TGTGCCAGTAGTTACGGGAACACCATATATTTT	CASSYGNTIYF
TRBJ1-1	TRBV5-4	-	-	TGTGCCAGCAGTATTGACAGAAACACTGAAGCTTTCTTT	CASSIDRNTEAFF
TRBJ2-7	TRBV28	-	TRBD2	TGTGCCAGCAGTTTGGCTCGGCTAGCGGGAGAATACGAGCAGTACTTC	CASSLARLAGEYEQYF
TRBJ1-1	TRBV9	-	-	TGTGCCAGCAGCGGACAACTGAACACTGAAGCTTTCTTT	CASSGQLNTEAFF
TRBJ2-5	TRBV7-3	medium-sized	TRBD2	TGTGCCAGCAGCCCTACGGGACTACAAGAGACCCAGTACTTC	CASSPTGLQETQYF
TRBJ2-3	TRBV11-3	-	-	TGTGCCAGCGGGGATAGCGGAGTCACAGATACGCAGTATTTT	CASGDSGVTDTQYF
TRBJ1-6	TRBV28	few	-	TGTGCCAGCATCTTGCGGCAGGGTAAGGCCCTCCACTTT	CASILRQGKALHF
TRBJ1-2	TRBV5-4	-	TRBD1	TGTGCCAGCAGCTTACAGGGGGCGCCTGGCTATGGCTACACCTTC	CASSLQGAPGYGYTF
TRBJ1-1	TRBV30	-	TRBD1	TGTGCCTGGAACAGGGGTCCCATGAACACTGAAGCTTTCTTT	CAWNRGPMNTEAFF
TRBJ2-5	TRBV30	once	TRBD2	TGTGCCTGGAGTGTAGGGACTATACAAGAGACCCAGTACTTC	CAWSVGTIQETQYF
TRBJ2-2	TRBV27	-	TRBD2	TGTGCCAGCAGTTCTTGGCTAGCGGGGGCCGGGGAGCTGTTTTTT	CASSSWLAGAGELFF
TRBJ1-2	TRBV9	-	-	-	CASSVSPFSSGQGYGYTF
TRBJ1-1	TRBV7-2	-	-	TGTGCCAGCAGCTTAGCGGTGGGCCTAAACACTGAAGCTTTCTTT	CASSLAVGLNTEAFF
TRBJ2-2	TRBV10-1	-	-	TGCGCCAGCAGTGAGGGGGAGGCCGGGGAGCTGTTTTTT	CASSEGEAGELFF
TRBJ2-3	TRBV15	-	TRBD2	TGTGCCACCAGCAGAGGCGGGGGAGGTGGAGATACGCAGTATTTT	CATSRGGGGGDTQYF
TRBJ1-2	TRBV7-8	-	-	TGTGCCAGCAGCTTAGTCCCAAGGGACGGGGGCTATGGCTACACCTTC	CASSLVPRDGGYGYTF
TRBJ1-5	TRBV7-3	-	-	TGTGCCAGCAGTTTGGACAACGATCAGCCCCAGCATTTT	CASSLDNDQPQHF
TRBJ1-4	TRBV5-1	-	TRBD1	TGCGCCAGCAGCTGGACCGGGACAGGGGGCAATGGAGGCGAAAAACTGTTTTTT	CASSWTGTGGNGGEKLFF
TRBJ1-5	TRBV18	medium-sized	-	TGTGCCAGCTCACCTTACAATCAGCCCCAGCATTTT	CASSPYNQPQHF
TRBJ2-1	TRBV19	-	-	TGTGCCAGTAGTAGGGGAGGAGGGGCCGGGTTGTTTGAGGATGAGCAGTTCTTC	CASSRGGGAGLFEDEQFF
TRBJ2-7	TRBV6-1	-	TRBD1	TGTGCCAGCAGTGTACAGGGGGCTTGGGAGCAGTACTTC	CASSVQGAWEQYF